The sequence of this T cell receptor beta chain was determined in a study of identical twins. V was pared by 0 bases and J by 2 bases, with 17 bases between. The germline gives CDR1 MGHRA, CDR2 YSYEKL. The CDR3 consists of 18 residues. TCRdb processed the 5' RACE reads anew with MiXCR; each CDR3 protein has one entry. The sample yields about 890,000 distinct CDR3 sequences, roughly an eighth seen once. These sequences were also reported in another study, on yellow fever vaccine responses in identical twins.

V usage is TRBV4-1 and J usage is TRBJ1-5; no reliable D call. This TCR was recovered from a young woman in good health. Input material: PBMCs. CDR3 nucleotides: TGCGCCAGCAGCCAAGATCCGCGGTTTAGTACGGGCAATCAGCCCCAGCATTTT. Translating it yields CASSQDPRFSTGNQPQHF.